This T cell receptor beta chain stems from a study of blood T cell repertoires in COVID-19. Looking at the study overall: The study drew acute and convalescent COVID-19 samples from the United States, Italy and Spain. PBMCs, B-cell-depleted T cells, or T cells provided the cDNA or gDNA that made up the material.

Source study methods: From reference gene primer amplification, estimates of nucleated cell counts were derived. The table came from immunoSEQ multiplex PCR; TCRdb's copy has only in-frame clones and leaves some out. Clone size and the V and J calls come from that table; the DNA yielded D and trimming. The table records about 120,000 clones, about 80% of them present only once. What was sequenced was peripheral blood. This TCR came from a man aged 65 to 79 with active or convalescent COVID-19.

CDR3 residues: CASSLEAGGAGELFF. For the CDR3, the DNA is TGTGCCAGCAGCTTAGAAGCGGGGGGTGCCGGGGAGCTGTTTTTT. The rearrangement links TRBV11-2 to TRBJ2-2; 9 nucleotides agree with TRBD2. V shed 0 bases and J 6 bases; nucleotides not matched to a gene: 2. The CDR3 runs to 15 residues. Germline CDR1 is SGHAT and CDR2 is FQNNGV.